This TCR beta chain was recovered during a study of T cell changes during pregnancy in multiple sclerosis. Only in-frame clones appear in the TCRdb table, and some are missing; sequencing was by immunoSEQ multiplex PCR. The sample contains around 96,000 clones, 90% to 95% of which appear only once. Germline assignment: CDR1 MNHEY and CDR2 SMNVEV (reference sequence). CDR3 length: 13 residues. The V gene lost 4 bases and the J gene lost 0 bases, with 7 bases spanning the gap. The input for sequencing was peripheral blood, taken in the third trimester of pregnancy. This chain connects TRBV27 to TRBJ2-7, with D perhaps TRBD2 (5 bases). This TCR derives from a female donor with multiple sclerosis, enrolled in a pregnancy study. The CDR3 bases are TGTGCCAGCAGTTCTCTAGCCTCCTACGAGCAGTACTTC. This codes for CASSSLASYEQYF.